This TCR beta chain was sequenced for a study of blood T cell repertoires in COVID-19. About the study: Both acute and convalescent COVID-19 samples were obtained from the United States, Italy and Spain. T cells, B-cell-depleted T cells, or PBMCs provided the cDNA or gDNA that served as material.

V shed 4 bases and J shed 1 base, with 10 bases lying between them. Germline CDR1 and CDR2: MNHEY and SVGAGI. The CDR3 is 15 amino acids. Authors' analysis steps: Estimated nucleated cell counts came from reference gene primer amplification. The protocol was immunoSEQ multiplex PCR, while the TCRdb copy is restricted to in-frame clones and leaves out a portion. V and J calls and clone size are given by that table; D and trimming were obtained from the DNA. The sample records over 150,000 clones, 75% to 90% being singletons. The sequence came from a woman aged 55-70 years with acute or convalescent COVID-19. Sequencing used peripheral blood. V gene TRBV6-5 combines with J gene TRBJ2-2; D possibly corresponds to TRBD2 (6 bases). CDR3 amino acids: CASSWDSQNTGELFF. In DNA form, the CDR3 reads TGTGCCAGCAGTTGGGACTCCCAGAACACCGGGGAGCTGTTTTTT.